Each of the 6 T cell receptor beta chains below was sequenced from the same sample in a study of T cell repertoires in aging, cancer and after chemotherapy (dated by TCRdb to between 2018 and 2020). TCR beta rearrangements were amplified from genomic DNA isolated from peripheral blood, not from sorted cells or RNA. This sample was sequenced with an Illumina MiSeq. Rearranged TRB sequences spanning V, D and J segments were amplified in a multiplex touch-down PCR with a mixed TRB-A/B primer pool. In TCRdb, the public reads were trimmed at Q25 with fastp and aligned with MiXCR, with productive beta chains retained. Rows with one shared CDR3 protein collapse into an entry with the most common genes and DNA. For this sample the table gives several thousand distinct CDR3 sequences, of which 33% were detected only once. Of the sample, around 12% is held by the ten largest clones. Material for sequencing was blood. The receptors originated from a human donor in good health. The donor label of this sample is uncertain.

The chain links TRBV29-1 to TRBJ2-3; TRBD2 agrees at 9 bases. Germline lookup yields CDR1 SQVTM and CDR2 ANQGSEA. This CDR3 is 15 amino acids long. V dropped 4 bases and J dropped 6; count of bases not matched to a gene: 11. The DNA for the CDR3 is TGCAGCGTTGGGCTAATAGCGGGGGTCCTGGATACGCAGTATTTT. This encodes CSVGLIAGVLDTQYF.

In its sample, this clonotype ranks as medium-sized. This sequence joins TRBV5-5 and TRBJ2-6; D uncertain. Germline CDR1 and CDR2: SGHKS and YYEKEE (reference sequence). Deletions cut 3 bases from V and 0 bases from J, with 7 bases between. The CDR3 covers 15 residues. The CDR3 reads CASSYSRSGANVLTF. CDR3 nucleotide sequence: TGTGCCAGCAGCTACTCACGCTCTGGGGCCAACGTCCTGACTTTC. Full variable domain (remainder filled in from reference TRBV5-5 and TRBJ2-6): DAGVTQSPTHLIKTRGQQVTLRCSPISGHKSVSWYQQVLGQGPQFIFQYYEKEERGRGNFPDRFSARQFPNYSSELNVNALLLGDSALYLCASSYSRSGANVLTFGAGSRLTVL.

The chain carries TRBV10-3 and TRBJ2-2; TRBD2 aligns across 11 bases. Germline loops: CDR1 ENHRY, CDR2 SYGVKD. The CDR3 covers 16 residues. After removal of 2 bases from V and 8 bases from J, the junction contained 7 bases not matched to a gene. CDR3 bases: TGTGCCATCAGTGAGCGGCTAGCGGGGGGTCAGGGGGAGCTGTTTTTT. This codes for CAISERLAGGQGELFF.

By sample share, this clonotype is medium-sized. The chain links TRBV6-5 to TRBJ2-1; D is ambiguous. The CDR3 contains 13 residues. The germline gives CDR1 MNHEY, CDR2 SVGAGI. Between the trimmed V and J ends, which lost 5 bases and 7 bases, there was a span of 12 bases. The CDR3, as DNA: TGTGCCAGCAGTAACGGTGGAAGGAATGAGCAGTTCTTC. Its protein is CASSNGGRNEQFF.

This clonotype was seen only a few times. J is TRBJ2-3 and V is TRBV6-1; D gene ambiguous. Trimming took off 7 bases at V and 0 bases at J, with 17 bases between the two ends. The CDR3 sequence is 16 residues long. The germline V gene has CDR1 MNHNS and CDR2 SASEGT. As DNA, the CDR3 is TGTGCCAGCACCGAAGCTTACAAGTCTAGCACAGATACGCAGTATTTT. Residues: CASTEAYKSSTDTQYF.

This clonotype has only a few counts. CDR3 region: CASSLGLSSGADTQYF. CDR3 nucleotides: TGTGCCAGCAGCTTAGGCCTAAGTTCGGGCGCTGATACGCAGTATTTT. The chain is built from TRBV13 and TRBJ2-3, with D uncertain. Germline V gene sequence: CDR1 PRHDT, CDR2 FYEKMQ (reference sequence). Trimming removed 0 bases from V and 6 bases from J, with 16 bases in between. This CDR3 region has 16 residues.